Each of the 27 T cell receptor beta chains below was sequenced from the same sample in a study of cytomegalovirus exposure and HLA in healthy donors. PCR primers comprised 60 Vbeta and 13 Jbeta primers. Clones were sequenced by immunoSEQ multiplex PCR, and TCRdb holds only the in-frame ones, with some missing. The sample lists 90,000 to 150,000 clones, approximately 75% occurring once. What was sequenced was PBMCs. These receptors were taken from a man in his forties in good health and CMV-seronegative.

V gene TRBV6-5 combines with J gene TRBJ1-5, with 8 bases that match TRBD1. The CDR3 extends over 15 amino acids. The V and J ends lost 5 bases and 5 bases, in that order; junction bases with no gene match: 8. Germline loops: CDR1 MNHEY, CDR2 SVGAGI. CDR3 coding DNA: TGTGCCAGCAGTCCCAGGACAGGGCGGGATCAGCCCCAGCATTTT. Amino acid sequence: CASSPRTGRDQPQHF.

The rearrangement joins TRBV28 to TRBJ1-5; maybe TRBD1 (6 bases). Trimming stripped 3 bases from V and 3 bases from J, with 12 bases between. This CDR3 is built from 15 residues. Looked up from germline, CDR1 is MDHEN and CDR2 is SYDVKM. CDR3 in amino acids: CASSFGGAINQPQHF. Written as DNA, the CDR3 is TGTGCCAGCAGTTTTGGGGGCGCCATCAATCAGCCCCAGCATTTT.

The gene calls are TRBV6-5 and TRBJ2-1, with 9 nucleotides matching TRBD2. The CDR3 contains 13 residues. CDR1 and CDR2 from the germline V gene are MNHEY and SVGAGI. After removal of 5 bases from V and 8 bases from J, the junction contained 4 bases not matched to a gene. The CDR3 nucleotides read TGTGCCAGCAGTCCGGGACTAGCTTATGAGCAGTTCTTC. This encodes CASSPGLAYEQFF.

The chain links TRBV5-1 to TRBJ1-1; possible D gene TRBD1, 6 bases. The V and J ends lost 4 bases and 4 bases respectively, with 8 bases between them. The CDR3 covers 12 residues. Looked up from germline, CDR1 is SGHRS and CDR2 is YFSETQ. CDR3 nucleotides: TGCGCCAGCAGCCCCAGGGGCACTGAAGCTTTCTTT. It specifies CASSPRGTEAFF.

The CDR3 loop is CASSLAPGLATYEQYF. The CDR3 DNA reads TGTGCCAGCAGCTTAGCACCGGGACTAGCGACATACGAGCAGTACTTC. The chain joins TRBV5-5 to TRBJ2-7, with 10 bases matching TRBD2. This CDR3 spans 16 amino acids. Trimming removed 2 bases from V and 4 bases from J; junction bases left unmatched: 9. Germline V lookup: CDR1 SGHKS, CDR2 YYEKEE (reference sequence).

V gene TRBV9 combines with J gene TRBJ1-1, with 7 bases identical to TRBD1. Unmatched junction bases numbered 9, after V lost 0 bases and J lost 1 base. Germline-derived CDR1 and CDR2 are SGDLS and YYNGEE. This CDR3 is built from 17 residues. The CDR3 DNA reads TGTGCCAGCAGCGTAGCAGGGGGGACAGTAAAGAACACTGAAGCTTTCTTT. Translation: CASSVAGGTVKNTEAFF.

The J gene is TRBJ2-5, the V gene TRBV30; TRBD2 matches at 7 bases. The CDR3 spans 12 residues. Germline V gene lookup returns CDR1 GTSNPN and CDR2 SVGIG (reference sequence). V was pared by 3 bases and J by 5 bases, with 3 bases of the junction left unmatched. CDR3 coding DNA: TGTGCCTGGAGCAAGACTAGCGAGACCCAGTACTTC. Translating it yields CAWSKTSETQYF.

V gene TRBV15 combines with J gene TRBJ1-1; D gene ambiguous. The germline gives CDR1 LNHNV, CDR2 YYDKDF (reference sequence). Trimming took 3 bases from V and 1 from J, leaving 15 bases between them. CDR3 length: 16 amino acids. The CDR3 spells CATSRGSHATNTEAFF. Written as DNA, the CDR3 is TGTGCCACCAGCAGGGGCTCCCACGCGACGAACACTGAAGCTTTCTTT. The variable domain in full, with the rest retrieved from reference TRBV15 and TRBJ1-1, is DAMVIQNPRYQVTQFGKPVTLSCSQTLNHNVMYWYQQKSSQAPKLLFHYYDKDFNNEADTPDNFQSRRPNTSFCFLDIRSPGLGDTAMYLCATSRGSHATNTEAFFGQGTRLTVV.

The chain combines TRBV2 with TRBJ2-1; TRBD1 might be the D (6 bases). The CDR3 has 17 amino acids. V was trimmed by 3 bases and J by 4 bases, leaving 19 bases between them. Germline V gene lookup returns CDR1 SNHLY and CDR2 FYNNEI. The CDR3 is CASSDPADRRKYNEQFF. The CDR3 bases are TGTGCCAGCAGTGACCCCGCAGACAGGCGAAAGTACAATGAGCAGTTCTTC.

This clone was seen more than once but under ten times. The gene calls are TRBV5-5 and TRBJ2-7, with D perhaps matching TRBD2 (7 bases). Between the trimmed V and J ends, which lost 4 bases and 3 bases, there was a span of 20 bases. The CDR3 contains 16 residues. The germline V gene has CDR1 SGHKS and CDR2 YYEKEE (reference sequence). CDR3 coding DNA: TGTGCCAGCAGCGGGGGGGGGCTGCGCTTCGGCTACGAGCAGTACTTC. Its translation is CASSGGGLRFGYEQYF. The entire variable domain, with the rest obtained from reference TRBV5-5 and TRBJ2-7, is as follows: DAGVTQSPTHLIKTRGQQVTLRCSPISGHKSVSWYQQVLGQGPQFIFQYYEKEERGRGNFPDRFSARQFPNYSSELNVNALLLGDSALYLCASSGGGLRFGYEQYFGPGTRLTVT.

The gene calls are TRBV7-2 and TRBJ2-7; 8 positions match TRBD1. Germline CDR1 reads SGHTA; CDR2 reads FQGNSA. There are 14 residues in the CDR3. Trimming removed 5 bases from V and 1 base from J; junction bases left unmatched: 4. CDR3 bases: TGTGCCAGCAGCACCTACAGGGGGTCCTACGAGCAGTACTTC. Amino acids: CASSTYRGSYEQYF.

The chain carries TRBV5-6 and TRBJ2-7, with TRBD1 as a possible D gene (5 bases). The CDR3 consists of 14 residues. V was trimmed by 2 bases and J by 0 bases, leaving 9 bases between them. CDR1 and CDR2 from the germline V gene are SGHDT and YYEEEE. The DNA of the CDR3 is TGTGCCAGCAGCTTAGGACACCCCTCCTACGAGCAGTACTTC. This gives the protein CASSLGHPSYEQYF. The variable domain in full, completed from reference TRBV5-6 and TRBJ2-7, reads DAGVTQSPTHLIKTRGQQVTLRCSPKSGHDTVSWYQQALGQGPQFIFQYYEEEERQRGNFPDRFSGHQFPNYSSELNVNALLLGDSALYLCASSLGHPSYEQYFGPGTRLTVT.

The chain carries TRBV6-5 and TRBJ2-5; 9 bases are shared with TRBD1. CDR1 MNHEY and CDR2 SVGAGI come from the germline V gene. Losses at the gene ends were 10 bases for V and 5 bases for J; bases not matched to a gene: 8. CDR3 size: 13 residues. CDR3 residues: CATTGTGWETQYF. CDR3 in DNA: TGTGCCACCACCGGGACAGGGTGGGAGACCCAGTACTTC.

This chain uses TRBV4-3 with TRBJ1-2; TRBD1 matches at 7 bases. The V gene end was trimmed by 5 bases and the J gene end by 2 bases; junction bases not matched to a gene: 8. CDR3 length equals 15 residues. In germline, CDR1 is LGHNA, CDR2 YSLEER. CDR3 DNA: TGCGCCAGCAGCTCGGGACAGCCTTTCAACTATGGCTACACCTTC. Protein: CASSSGQPFNYGYTF.

To note about this clone: The junction differs from germline at one of its ends, possibly a read error. The V gene is TRBV9, the J gene TRBJ2-6, with D maybe TRBD2 (7 bases). This CDR3 is 17 amino acids long. Germline CDR1 is SGDLS and CDR2 is YYNGEE. The CDR3 bases are TGTGCCAGCAGCGTAGCTACGGGGGGCTCTGGGGCCAACGGCCTGACTTTC. Its protein product is CASSVATGGSGANGLTF.

V is TRBV6-5 and J is TRBJ2-5; 9 nucleotides agree with TRBD1. The J call is in doubt because the DNA end fits TRBJ2-7 better. Germline lookup yields CDR1 MNHEY and CDR2 SVGAGI. CDR3 length: 15 amino acids. DNA for the CDR3: TGTGCCAGCAGTCGGCACAGGGGGCACTCCTACGAGCAGTACTTC. Amino acids: CASSRHRGHSYEQYF.

The chain carries TRBV5-4 and TRBJ2-7; 11 bases fit TRBD2. With 4 bases clipped from V and 5 bases from J, the junction kept 14 bases outside the gene matches. Per germline, CDR1 SGHNT and CDR2 YYREEE (reference sequence). This CDR3 is built from 17 residues. CDR3 coding DNA: TGTGCCAGCAGCCCGGGGGGACTAGCGGTCGGCAAGGACGAGCAGTACTTC. This gives the protein CASSPGGLAVGKDEQYF. Full variable domain (remainder filled in from reference TRBV5-4 and TRBJ2-7): ETGVTQSPTHLIKTRGQQVTLRCSSQSGHNTVSWYQQALGQGPQFIFQYYREEENGRGNFPPRFSGLQFPNYSSELNVNALELDDSALYLCASSPGGLAVGKDEQYFGPGTRLTVT.

The chain carries TRBV6-5 and TRBJ1-1; 10 bases fit TRBD1. CDR1 and CDR2 (germline): MNHEY, SVGAGI. There are 14 residues in the CDR3. V shed 6 bases and J 7 bases; nucleotides not matched to a gene: 8. The CDR3 loop is CASSLDRGLDEAFF. The DNA for the CDR3 is TGTGCCAGCAGCCTCGACAGGGGGCTTGATGAAGCTTTCTTT.

There are a few counts of this clone. The chain employs TRBV11-2 and TRBJ2-7; D unresolved. The CDR3 sequence is 11 residues long. V gave up 4 bases and J gave up 6 bases, with 7 bases separating them. The germline V gene encodes CDR1 SGHAT and CDR2 FQNNGV. The CDR3 region is CASSSVAEQYF. In nucleotides, the CDR3 is TGTGCCAGCAGCTCCGTAGCCGAGCAGTACTTC.

The chain carries TRBV7-6 and TRBJ2-7; 7 bases match TRBD2. This CDR3 contains 14 residues. Trimming at V came to 1 base and at J to 1 base, leaving 1 base not matched to a gene. Germline V lookup: CDR1 SGHVS, CDR2 FNYEAQ. CDR3 coding DNA: TGTGCCAGCAGCTTAGGGGGGGGTTCCTACGAGCAGTACTTC. It codes for CASSLGGGSYEQYF. Together with reference TRBV7-6 and TRBJ2-7, the CDR3 gives the full variable domain: GAGVSQSPRYKVTKRGQDVALRCDPISGHVSLYWYRQALGQGPEFLTYFNYEAQQDKSGLPNDRFSAERPEGSISTLTIQRTEQRDSAMYRCASSLGGGSYEQYFGPGTRLTVT.

This chain joins TRBV7-9 and TRBJ1-5; a weak D match, TRBD1 (6 bases). The CDR3 has 15 amino acids. In germline, CDR1 is SEHNR, CDR2 FQNEAQ (reference sequence). Trimming shortened V by 4 bases and J by 4 bases, and 14 bases separated the two germline ends. The CDR3 DNA reads TGTGCCAGCAGCTCGAAGACAGGACCGAATCAGCCCCAGCATTTT. Translating gives CASSSKTGPNQPQHF.

V gene TRBV4-2 combines with J gene TRBJ1-2, with D tentatively TRBD1 (6 bases). Trimming shortened V by 5 bases and J by 5 bases, and 15 bases separated the two germline ends. The CDR3 totals 14 residues. Germline V CDR1 and CDR2: LGHNA, YNFKEQ. In DNA, the CDR3 is TGTGCCAGCAGCTGGGACAACTCCGTGTATGGCTACACCTTC. Protein sequence: CASSWDNSVYGYTF.

This chain joins TRBV9 and TRBJ2-6; no definite D call. CDR1 and CDR2 (germline): SGDLS, YYNGEE. The CDR3 has 15 amino acids. V was shortened by 0 bases and J by 0 bases, with 4 bases between the two germline ends. The chain's CDR3 is CASSVGSSGANVLTF. The CDR3 nucleotides are TGTGCCAGCAGCGTAGGCAGCTCTGGGGCCAACGTCCTGACTTTC.

The chain uses TRBV11-2 and TRBJ1-2, with D perhaps TRBD1 (6 bases). The CDR3 loop spans 13 amino acids. V shed 3 bases and J shed 4 bases, with 9 bases lying between them. From germline, CDR1 is SGHAT and CDR2 FQNNGV. CDR3 protein: CASSFPGVYGYTF. CDR3 bases: TGTGCCAGCAGCTTTCCAGGGGTCTATGGCTACACCTTC.

This chain links TRBV7-9 with TRBJ2-7; D may be TRBD1 (7 bases). V gave up 6 bases and J gave up 9 bases, with 24 bases separating them. CDR1 and CDR2 (germline): SEHNR, FQNEAQ (reference sequence). The CDR3 contains 15 residues. CDR3 in DNA: TGTGCCAGCAGTCGCTTATGGACCGCTCAGGGGGGGCAGTACTTC. Residues: CASSRLWTAQGGQYF.

A remark on this clone: Its ends do not fully match the called genes, so a read error is possible. The chain combines TRBV5-1 with TRBJ1-1, with D perhaps matching TRBD1 (6 bases). The CDR3 runs 14 residues. Germline V gene data show CDR1 as SGHRS and CDR2 as YFSETQ. The CDR3 DNA sequence: TGCGCCAGCAGGTTGGGGGCGCAAAGCACTGAAGCTTTCTTT. Its protein is CASRLGAQSTEAFF.

This clone was observed a few times. This chain links TRBV6-1 with TRBJ1-4; D possibly corresponds to TRBD1 (6 bases). Germline V gives CDR1 MNHNS, CDR2 SASEGT. The CDR3 runs to 14 residues. V lost 4 bases and J 8 bases, leaving 14 bases between the germline ends. The CDR3 here is CASSGDKTWEKLFF. The CDR3, as DNA: TGTGCCAGCAGTGGGGACAAAACGTGGGAAAAACTGTTTTTT.